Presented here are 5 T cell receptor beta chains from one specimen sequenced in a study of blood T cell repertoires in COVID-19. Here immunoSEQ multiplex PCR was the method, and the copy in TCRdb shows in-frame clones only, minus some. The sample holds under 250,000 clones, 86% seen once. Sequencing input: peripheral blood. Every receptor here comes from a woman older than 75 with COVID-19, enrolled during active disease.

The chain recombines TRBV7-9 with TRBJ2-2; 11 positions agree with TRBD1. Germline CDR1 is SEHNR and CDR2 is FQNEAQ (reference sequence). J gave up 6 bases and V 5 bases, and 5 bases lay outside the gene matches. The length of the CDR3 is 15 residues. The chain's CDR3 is CASSHGQGASGELFF. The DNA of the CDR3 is TGTGCCAGCAGCCATGGACAGGGGGCCTCCGGGGAGCTGTTTTTT.

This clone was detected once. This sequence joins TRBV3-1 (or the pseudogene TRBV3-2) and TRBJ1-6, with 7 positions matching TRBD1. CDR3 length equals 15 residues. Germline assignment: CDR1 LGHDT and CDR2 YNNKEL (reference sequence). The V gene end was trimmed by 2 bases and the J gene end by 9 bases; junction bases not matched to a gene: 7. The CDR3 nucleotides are TGTGCCAGCAGCCAATCCGTCACAGGGGCTTCACCCCTCCACTTT. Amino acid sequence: CASSQSVTGASPLHF.

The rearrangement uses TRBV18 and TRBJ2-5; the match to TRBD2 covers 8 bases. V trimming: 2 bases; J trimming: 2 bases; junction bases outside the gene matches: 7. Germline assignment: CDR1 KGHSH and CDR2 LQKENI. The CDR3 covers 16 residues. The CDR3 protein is CASSPYIAGLQETQYF. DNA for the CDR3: TGTGCCAGCTCACCATACATAGCGGGACTTCAAGAGACCCAGTACTTC.

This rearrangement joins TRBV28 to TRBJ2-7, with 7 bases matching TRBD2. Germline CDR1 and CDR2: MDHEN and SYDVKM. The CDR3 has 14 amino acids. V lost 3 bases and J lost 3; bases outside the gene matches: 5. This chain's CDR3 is CASSFGGSYYEQYV. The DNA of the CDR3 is TGTGCCAGCAGTTTCGGGGGGTCCTACTACGAGCAGTACGTC.

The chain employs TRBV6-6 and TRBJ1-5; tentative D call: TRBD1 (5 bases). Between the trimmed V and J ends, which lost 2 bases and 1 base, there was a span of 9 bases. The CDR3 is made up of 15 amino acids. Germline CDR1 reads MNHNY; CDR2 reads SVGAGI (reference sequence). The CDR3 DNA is TGTGCCAGCAGTTACGTTGCAGGGAGCAATCAGCCCCAGCATTTT. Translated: CASSYVAGSNQPQHF.